This is a list of T cell receptor beta chains from one sample in a study of monozygotic twins with inflammatory bowel disease. TCRdb reanalyzed the 5' RACE reads and collapses them to one entry per CDR3 protein, without DNA. This repertoire includes around 380,000 distinct CDR3 sequences. The specimen sequenced was blood. These TCRs come from a human donor with ulcerative colitis or Crohn's disease, or a healthy co-twin of an affected twin (not recorded which). The CDR3 runs from the conserved cysteine through the conserved F or W. Fields, in order: CDR3 protein, V gene, J gene.

CDR3aa: CASRGQDQETQYF
v_gene: TRBV27
j_gene: TRBJ2-5

CDR3aa: CASSQARDRVLNTEAFF
v_gene: TRBV6-2/TRBV6-3
j_gene: TRBJ1-1

CDR3aa: CASSSRSPLNEQFF
v_gene: TRBV18
j_gene: TRBJ2-1

CDR3aa: CASSGDMRQGVNTEAFF
v_gene: TRBV6-1
j_gene: TRBJ1-1

CDR3aa: CASSLKRARRLNTEAFF
v_gene: TRBV3-1
j_gene: TRBJ1-1

CDR3aa: CASSLEAGMNEQYF
v_gene: TRBV7-2
j_gene: TRBJ2-7

CDR3aa: CASSVNEDTQYF
v_gene: TRBV9
j_gene: TRBJ2-3

CDR3aa: CASSLEEGETQYF
v_gene: TRBV11-3
j_gene: TRBJ2-5

CDR3aa: CANSVPQGPRSGNTIYF
v_gene: TRBV7-9
j_gene: TRBJ1-3

CDR3aa: CASSHSQGWRETQYF
v_gene: TRBV6-5
j_gene: TRBJ2-5

CDR3aa: CASTRGTGGTEAFF
v_gene: TRBV6-6
j_gene: TRBJ1-1

CDR3aa: CASSLIEPANTEAFF
v_gene: TRBV27
j_gene: TRBJ1-1

CDR3aa: CSALGGMNTEAFF
v_gene: TRBV20-1
j_gene: TRBJ1-1

CDR3aa: CASSPTQDRNTEAFF
v_gene: TRBV18
j_gene: TRBJ1-1

CDR3aa: CASSQVGGALVYSGANVLTF
v_gene: TRBV4-3
j_gene: TRBJ2-6

CDR3aa: CASSEWAGGRNTGELFF
v_gene: TRBV25-1
j_gene: TRBJ2-2